The 5 T cell receptor beta chains below all came from one sample that was sequenced in a study of cytomegalovirus exposure and HLA in healthy donors. The PCR had 60 Vbeta and 13 Jbeta primers. Profiled with immunoSEQ multiplex PCR; TCRdb holds only in-frame clones, not every one. The sample includes around 130,000 clones, approximately 80% of them seen just once. Sequencing used PBMCs. The receptors here all came from a woman aged 40-49 years in good health and CMV-seronegative.

This rearrangement joins TRBV5-1 to TRBJ2-7; TRBD1 might be the D (6 bases). Germline V gene sequence: CDR1 SGHRS, CDR2 YFSETQ. The CDR3 is 14 amino acids. V was cut by 1 base and J by 6 bases, with 14 bases left in between. DNA for the CDR3: TGCGCCAGCAGCTTGCGCCAGGGGAGCCCCGAGCAGTACTTC. Protein: CASSLRQGSPEQYF.

The table lists this clone with a few counts. One end of the junction does not line up with germline, which may come from a read error. The chain recombines TRBV6-1 with TRBJ1-1; D is undetermined. There are 15 residues in the CDR3. Germline V lookup: CDR1 MNHNS, CDR2 SASEGT. In DNA form, the CDR3 reads TGTGCCAGCAGTGAACGCGTCGCCAGGAACGCTGAAGCTTTCTTT. Protein sequence: CASSERVARNAEAFF.

This clone appeared once. V usage is TRBV7-7 and J usage is TRBJ2-5; tentatively, D is TRBD2 (5 bases). The germline V gene encodes CDR1 SSHAT and CDR2 FNYEAQ (reference sequence). V lost 2 bases and J 5 bases, leaving 12 bases between the germline ends. The CDR3 is 14 residues long. The CDR3 nucleotides read TGTGCCAGCAGCTTATGGGAGATAGGCGAGACCCAGTACTTC. This codes for CASSLWEIGETQYF.

The chain links TRBV5-6 to TRBJ2-3; the D gene is possibly TRBD2 (5 bases). CDR3 length: 14 residues. With 1 base removed from V and 0 bases from J, the gap between germline ends came to 6 bases. Per germline, CDR1 SGHDT and CDR2 YYEEEE. The CDR3 reads CASSLSGSTDTQYF. CDR3 DNA: TGTGCCAGCAGCTTGAGCGGTAGCACAGATACGCAGTATTTT.

The chain recombines TRBV7-9 with TRBJ2-2, with TRBD1 identical over 9 bases. With 5 bases clipped from V and 4 bases from J, the junction kept 2 bases outside the gene matches. Looked up from germline, CDR1 is SEHNR and CDR2 is FQNEAQ (reference sequence). The length of the CDR3 is 14 residues. The CDR3 loop reads CASSTGQGTGELFF. The CDR3 DNA follows: TGTGCCAGCAGCACGGGACAGGGCACCGGGGAGCTGTTTTTT.